These 6 T cell receptor beta chains were all obtained from the same sample, sequenced in a study of cytomegalovirus exposure and HLA in healthy donors. PCR employed 60 Vbeta and 13 Jbeta primers. Clones were sequenced by immunoSEQ multiplex PCR, and TCRdb holds only the in-frame ones, with some missing. The sample holds 55,000 to 85,000 clones. Sequencing used PBMCs. Receptor source: a woman aged 30 to 39 in good health and CMV-seronegative.

This rearrangement joins TRBV4-1 to TRBJ2-5; 8 bases fit TRBD1. V lost 4 bases and J lost 3; bases outside the gene matches: 4. Germline lookup yields CDR1 MGHRA and CDR2 YSYEKL. CDR3 length equals 14 residues. CDR3 protein: CASSRKQGEETQYF. The CDR3 nucleotides are TGCGCCAGCAGCCGTAAACAGGGGGAAGAGACCCAGTACTTC.

The chain couples TRBV4-1 to TRBJ1-5; 10 nucleotides align to TRBD1. This CDR3 comprises 15 residues. Per germline, CDR1 MGHRA and CDR2 YSYEKL. V shed 4 bases and J 4 bases; nucleotides not matched to a gene: 4. CDR3 sequence: CASSLGTGVNQPQHF. In DNA form, the CDR3 reads TGCGCCAGCAGCCTAGGGACAGGGGTGAATCAGCCCCAGCATTTT.

The V and J genes are TRBV18 and TRBJ1-1, with a weak D call TRBD1 (6 bases). Germline values: CDR1 KGHSH, CDR2 LQKENI. V was clipped by 2 bases and J by 4 bases, with 14 bases between them. The CDR3 contains 15 residues. Written as DNA, the CDR3 is TGTGCCAGCTCACCATCCGAAACCAGGGGCACTGAAGCTTTCTTT. Translating gives CASSPSETRGTEAFF.

The rearrangement joins TRBV18 to TRBJ1-2, with D tentatively TRBD1 (5 bases). The CDR3 has 14 residues. The germline V gene encodes CDR1 KGHSH and CDR2 LQKENI. V gave up 0 bases and J gave up 7 bases, with 12 bases separating them. The CDR3: CASSPPAQGSGYTF. Written as DNA, the CDR3 is TGTGCCAGCTCACCACCAGCCCAGGGTAGTGGCTACACCTTC.

The chain employs TRBV19 and TRBJ1-1; no reliable D call. The CDR3 contains 13 residues. Between the trimmed V and J ends, which lost 4 bases and 0 bases, there was a span of 6 bases. Germline CDR1 and CDR2: LNHDA and SQIVND (reference sequence). The CDR3 region is CASSTLLNTEAFF. The CDR3 coding sequence is TGTGCCAGTAGTACTCTGTTGAACACTGAAGCTTTCTTT.

V gene TRBV5-4 combines with J gene TRBJ2-7; tentatively, D is TRBD1 (6 bases). The V gene's germline CDR1 is SGHNT and CDR2 YYREEE (reference sequence). This CDR3 spans 13 amino acids. V gave up 4 bases and J gave up 3 bases, with 11 bases separating them. CDR3 coding DNA: TGTGCCAGCAGCCTGGGACAAAGCTACGAGCAGTACTTC. Encoded protein: CASSLGQSYEQYF.